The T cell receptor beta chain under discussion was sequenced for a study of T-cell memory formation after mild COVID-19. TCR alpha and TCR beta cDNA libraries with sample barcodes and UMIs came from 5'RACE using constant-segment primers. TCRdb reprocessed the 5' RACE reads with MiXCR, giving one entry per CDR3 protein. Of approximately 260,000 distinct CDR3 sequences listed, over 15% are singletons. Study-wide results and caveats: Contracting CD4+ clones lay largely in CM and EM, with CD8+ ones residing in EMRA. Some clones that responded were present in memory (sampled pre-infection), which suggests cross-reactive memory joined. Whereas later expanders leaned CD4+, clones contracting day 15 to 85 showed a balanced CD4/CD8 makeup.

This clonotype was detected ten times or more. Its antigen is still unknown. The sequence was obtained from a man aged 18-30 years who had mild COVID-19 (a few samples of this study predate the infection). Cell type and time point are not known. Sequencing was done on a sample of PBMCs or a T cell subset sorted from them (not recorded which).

CDR3 DNA sequence: TGTGCCAGCAGCGACAGGTCTCGGAGTGAGACCCAGTACTTC. Its translation: CASSDRSRSETQYF. The chain has TRBV6-5 and TRBJ2-5; D is perhaps TRBD1 (6 bases). The CDR3 has 14 residues. The germline V gene has CDR1 MNHEY and CDR2 SVGAGI. Trimming removed 6 bases at V and 5 bases at J, with 16 bases between.